Sequencing of this TCR beta chain was carried out in a study of beta chain features in type 1 diabetes. V gave up 2 bases and J gave up 3 bases, with 11 bases separating them. Germline CDR1 reads SGHRS; CDR2 reads YFSETQ. The CDR3 runs to 14 residues. The authors reverse transcribed all of the isolated RNA, so sequencing captured expressed TCRB transcripts. The method was immunoSEQ multiplex PCR; TCRdb's version includes in-frame clones alone and lacks a portion of them. The sample carries 500,000 to 650,000 clones, 9.5% to 15% recorded once. This clone was observed a few times. Its cognate antigen is unknown. Study-wide points: Type 1 diabetes patients had moderately but significantly shorter TCRB CDR3s in all four CD4+ subsets.

The sequenced sample consisted of naive CD4+ T cells from blood. The rearrangement joins TRBV5-1 to TRBJ1-1, with a possible D match to TRBD1 (5 bases). The TCR comes from a young man with type 1 diabetes. The CDR3 nucleotides read TGCGCCAGCAGCTTTCAGATGGGGGACACTGAAGCTTTCTTT. Translating it yields CASSFQMGDTEAFF.